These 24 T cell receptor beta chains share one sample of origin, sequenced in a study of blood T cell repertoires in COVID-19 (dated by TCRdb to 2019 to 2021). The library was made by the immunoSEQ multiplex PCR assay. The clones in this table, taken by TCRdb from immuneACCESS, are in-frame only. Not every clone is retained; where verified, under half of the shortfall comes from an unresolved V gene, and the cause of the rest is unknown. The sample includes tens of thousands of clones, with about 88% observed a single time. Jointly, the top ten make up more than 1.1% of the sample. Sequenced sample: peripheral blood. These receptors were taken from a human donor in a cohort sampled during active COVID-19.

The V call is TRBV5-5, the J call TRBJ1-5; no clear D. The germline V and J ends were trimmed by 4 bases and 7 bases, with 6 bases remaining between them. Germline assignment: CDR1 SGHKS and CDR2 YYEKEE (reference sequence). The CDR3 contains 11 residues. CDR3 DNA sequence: TGTGCCAGCAGCCGGGGACAGCCCCAGCATTTT. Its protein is CASSRGQPQHF.

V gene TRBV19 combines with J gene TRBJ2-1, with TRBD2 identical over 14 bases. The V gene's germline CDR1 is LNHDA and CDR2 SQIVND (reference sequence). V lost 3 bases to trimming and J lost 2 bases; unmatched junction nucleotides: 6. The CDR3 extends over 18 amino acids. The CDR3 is CASSMRLAGGLTYNEQFF. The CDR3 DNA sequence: TGTGCCAGTAGTATGAGACTAGCGGGAGGGTTAACCTACAATGAGCAGTTCTTC.

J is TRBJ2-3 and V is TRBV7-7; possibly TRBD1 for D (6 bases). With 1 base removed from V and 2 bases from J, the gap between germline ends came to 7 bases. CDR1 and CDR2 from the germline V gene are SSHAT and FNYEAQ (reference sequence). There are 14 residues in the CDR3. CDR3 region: CASSLGGPTDTQYF. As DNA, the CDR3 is TGTGCCAGCAGCTTAGGGGGGCCCACAGATACGCAGTATTTT.

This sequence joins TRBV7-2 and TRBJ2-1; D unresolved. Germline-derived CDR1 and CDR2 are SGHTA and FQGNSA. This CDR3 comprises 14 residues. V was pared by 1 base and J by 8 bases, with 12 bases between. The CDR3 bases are TGTGCCAGCAGCTTAGATGGCCCTTTGGATGAGCAGTTCTTC. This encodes CASSLDGPLDEQFF.

The CDR3 loop is CASSQDVDSAYEQYF. CDR3 bases: TGTGCCAGCAGCCAAGACGTGGACAGTGCATACGAGCAGTACTTC. This chain joins TRBV4-2 and TRBJ2-7; possibly TRBD1 for D (6 bases). Trimming took off 0 bases at V and 4 bases at J, with 13 bases between the two ends. The CDR3 sequence is 15 residues long. CDR1 and CDR2 (germline): LGHNA, YNFKEQ.

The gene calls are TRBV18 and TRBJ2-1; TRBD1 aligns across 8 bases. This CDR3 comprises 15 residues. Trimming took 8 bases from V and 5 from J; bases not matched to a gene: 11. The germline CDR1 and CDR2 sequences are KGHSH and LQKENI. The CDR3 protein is CASQGQGTTNNEQFF. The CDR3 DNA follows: TGTGCCAGCCAAGGACAGGGAACGACGAACAATGAGCAGTTCTTC.

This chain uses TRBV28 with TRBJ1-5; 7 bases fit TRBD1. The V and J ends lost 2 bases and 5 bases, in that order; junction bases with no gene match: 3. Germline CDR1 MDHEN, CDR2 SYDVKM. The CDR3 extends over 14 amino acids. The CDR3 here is CASSLAGGHQPQHF. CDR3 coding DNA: TGTGCCAGCAGTTTAGCAGGGGGGCATCAGCCCCAGCATTTT.

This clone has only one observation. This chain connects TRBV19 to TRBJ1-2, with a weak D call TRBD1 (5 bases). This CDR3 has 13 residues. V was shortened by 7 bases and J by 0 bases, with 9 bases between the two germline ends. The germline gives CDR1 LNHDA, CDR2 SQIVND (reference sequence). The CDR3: CASIGRANYGYTF. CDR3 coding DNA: TGTGCCAGTATCGGCAGGGCTAACTATGGCTACACCTTC.

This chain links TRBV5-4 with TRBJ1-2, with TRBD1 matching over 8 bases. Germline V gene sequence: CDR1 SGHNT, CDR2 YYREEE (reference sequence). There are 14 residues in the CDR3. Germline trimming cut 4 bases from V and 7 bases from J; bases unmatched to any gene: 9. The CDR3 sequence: CASSPGAGGFGYTF. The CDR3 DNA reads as TGTGCCAGCAGCCCAGGGGCAGGGGGCTTTGGCTACACCTTC.

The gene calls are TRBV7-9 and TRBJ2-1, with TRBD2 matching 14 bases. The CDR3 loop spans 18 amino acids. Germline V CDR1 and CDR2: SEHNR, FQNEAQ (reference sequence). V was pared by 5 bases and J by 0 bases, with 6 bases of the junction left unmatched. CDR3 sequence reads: CASSGLAGGSGSYNEQFF. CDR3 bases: TGTGCCAGCAGCGGACTAGCGGGGGGATCGGGCTCCTACAATGAGCAGTTCTTC.

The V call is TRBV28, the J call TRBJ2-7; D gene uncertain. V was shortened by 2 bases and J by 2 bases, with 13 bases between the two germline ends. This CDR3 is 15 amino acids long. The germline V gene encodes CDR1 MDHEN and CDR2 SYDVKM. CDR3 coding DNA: TGTGCCAGCAGTTTAGGAGCCGACCGAGCCTACGAGCAGTACTTC. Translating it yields CASSLGADRAYEQYF.

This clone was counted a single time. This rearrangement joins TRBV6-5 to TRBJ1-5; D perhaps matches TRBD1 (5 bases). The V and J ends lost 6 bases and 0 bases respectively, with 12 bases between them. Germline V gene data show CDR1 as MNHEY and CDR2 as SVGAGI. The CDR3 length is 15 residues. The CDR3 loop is CASSRDRNSNQPQHF. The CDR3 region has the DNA TGTGCCAGCAGCCGTGACAGAAATAGCAATCAGCCCCAGCATTTT.

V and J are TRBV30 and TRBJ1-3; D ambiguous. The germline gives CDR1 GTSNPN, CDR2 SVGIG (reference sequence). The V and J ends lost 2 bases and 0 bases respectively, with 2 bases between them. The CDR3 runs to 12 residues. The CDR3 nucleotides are TGTGCCTGGAGTCACTCTGGAAACACCATATATTTT. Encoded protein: CAWSHSGNTIYF.

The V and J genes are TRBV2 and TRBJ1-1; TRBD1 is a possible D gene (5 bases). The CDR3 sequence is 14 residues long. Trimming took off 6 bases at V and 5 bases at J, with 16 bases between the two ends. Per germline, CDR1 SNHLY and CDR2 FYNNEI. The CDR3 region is CASRAGHTVTEAFF. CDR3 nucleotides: TGTGCCAGCAGGGCCGGACACACGGTAACTGAAGCTTTCTTT.

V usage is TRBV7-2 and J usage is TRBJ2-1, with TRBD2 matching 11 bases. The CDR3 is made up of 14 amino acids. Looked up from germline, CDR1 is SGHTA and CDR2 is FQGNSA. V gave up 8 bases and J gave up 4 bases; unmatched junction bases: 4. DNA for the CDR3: TGTGCCAGCGGGACTAGCGGTCCTTACAATGAGCAGTTCTTC. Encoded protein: CASGTSGPYNEQFF. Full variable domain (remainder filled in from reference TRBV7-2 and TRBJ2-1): GAGVSQSPSNKVTEKGKDVELRCDPISGHTALYWYRQSLGQGLEFLIYFQGNSAPDKSGLPSDRFSAERTGGSVSTLTIQRTQQEDSAVYLCASGTSGPYNEQFFGPGTRLTVL.

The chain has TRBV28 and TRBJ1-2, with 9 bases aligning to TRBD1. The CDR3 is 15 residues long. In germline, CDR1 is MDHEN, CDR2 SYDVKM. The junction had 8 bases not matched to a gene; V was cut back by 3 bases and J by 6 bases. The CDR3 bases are TGTGCCAGCAGTTTGGGGACAGGGAGAGAGGATGGCTACACCTTC. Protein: CASSLGTGREDGYTF.

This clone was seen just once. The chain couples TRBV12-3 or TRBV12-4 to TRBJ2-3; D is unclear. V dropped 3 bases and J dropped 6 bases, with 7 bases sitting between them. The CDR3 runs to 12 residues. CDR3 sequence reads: CASSFYRDTQYF. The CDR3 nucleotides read TGTGCCAGCAGTTTCTATCGGGATACGCAGTATTTT.

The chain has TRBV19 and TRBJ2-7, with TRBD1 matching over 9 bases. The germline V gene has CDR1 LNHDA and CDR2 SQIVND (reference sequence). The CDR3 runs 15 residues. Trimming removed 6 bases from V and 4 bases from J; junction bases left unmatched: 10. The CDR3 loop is CASSTGGHQGYEQYF. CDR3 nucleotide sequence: TGTGCCAGTAGCACAGGGGGCCACCAGGGATACGAGCAGTACTTC.

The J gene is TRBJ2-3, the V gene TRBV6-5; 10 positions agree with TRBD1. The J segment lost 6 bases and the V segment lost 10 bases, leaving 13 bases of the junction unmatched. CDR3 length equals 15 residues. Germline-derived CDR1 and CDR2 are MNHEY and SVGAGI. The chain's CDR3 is CATRGTGDGGDTQYF. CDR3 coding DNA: TGTGCCACCCGAGGGACAGGGGATGGTGGGGATACGCAGTATTTT.

CDR3: CSAKLEYGTQYF. CDR3 DNA sequence: TGCAGCGCCAAATTAGAATACGGGACCCAGTACTTC. V usage is TRBV29-1 and J usage is TRBJ2-5, with unresolved D. The V gene's germline CDR1 is SQVTM and CDR2 ANQGSEA. The CDR3 totals 12 residues. V dropped 7 bases and J dropped 7 bases, with 16 bases sitting between them.

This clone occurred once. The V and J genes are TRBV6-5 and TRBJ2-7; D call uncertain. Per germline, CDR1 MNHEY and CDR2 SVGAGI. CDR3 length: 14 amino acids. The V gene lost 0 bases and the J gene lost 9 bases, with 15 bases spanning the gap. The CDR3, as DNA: TGTGCCAGCAGTTACTCGAGCGTCCAGCGCAGGCAGTACTTC. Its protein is CASSYSSVQRRQYF.

CDR3 sequence reads: CASSFTSTGNEQYF. CDR3 in DNA: TGTGCCAGCAGTTTTACCTCCACTGGTAACGAGCAGTACTTC. V usage is TRBV28 and J usage is TRBJ2-7; D ambiguous. Per germline, CDR1 MDHEN and CDR2 SYDVKM. This CDR3 is 14 amino acids long. Trimming shortened V by 3 bases and J by 5 bases, and 14 bases separated the two germline ends. The variable domain in full, completed from reference TRBV28 and TRBJ2-7, reads DVKVTQSSRYLVKRTGEKVFLECVQDMDHENMFWYRQDPGLGLRLIYFSYDVKMKEKGDIPEGYSVSREKKERFSLILESASTNQTSMYLCASSFTSTGNEQYFGPGTRLTVT.

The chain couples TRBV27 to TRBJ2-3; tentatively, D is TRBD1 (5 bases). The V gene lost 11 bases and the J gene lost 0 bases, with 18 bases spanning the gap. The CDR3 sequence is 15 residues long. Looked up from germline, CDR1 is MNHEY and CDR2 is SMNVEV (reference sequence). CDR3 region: CAVSPDGASTDTQYF. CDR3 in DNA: TGTGCCGTCTCCCCCGATGGGGCTAGCACAGATACGCAGTATTTT.

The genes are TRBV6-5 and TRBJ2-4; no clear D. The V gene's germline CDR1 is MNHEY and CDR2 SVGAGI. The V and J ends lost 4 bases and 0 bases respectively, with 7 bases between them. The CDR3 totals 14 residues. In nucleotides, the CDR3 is TGTGCCAGCAGTTTCCGGGTAGCCAAAAACATTCAGTACTTC. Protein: CASSFRVAKNIQYF.